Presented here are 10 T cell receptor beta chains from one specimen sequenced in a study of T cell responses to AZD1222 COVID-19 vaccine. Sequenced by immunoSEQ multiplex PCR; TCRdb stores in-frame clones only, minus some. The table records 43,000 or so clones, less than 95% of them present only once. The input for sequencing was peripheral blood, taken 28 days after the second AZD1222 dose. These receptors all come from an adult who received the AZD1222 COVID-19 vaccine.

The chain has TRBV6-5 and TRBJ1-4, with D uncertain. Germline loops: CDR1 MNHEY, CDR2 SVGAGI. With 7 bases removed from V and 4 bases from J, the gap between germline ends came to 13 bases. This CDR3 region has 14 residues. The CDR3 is CASTAGWVNEKLFF. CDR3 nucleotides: TGTGCCAGCACAGCAGGTTGGGTTAATGAAAAACTGTTTTTT.

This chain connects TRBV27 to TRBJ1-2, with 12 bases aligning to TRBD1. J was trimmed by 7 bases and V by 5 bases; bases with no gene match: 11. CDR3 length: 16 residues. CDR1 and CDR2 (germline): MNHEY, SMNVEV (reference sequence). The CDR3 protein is CASSANRDRGRRGYTF. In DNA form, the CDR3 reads TGTGCCAGCAGTGCAAACCGGGACAGGGGGCGCCGTGGCTACACCTTC.

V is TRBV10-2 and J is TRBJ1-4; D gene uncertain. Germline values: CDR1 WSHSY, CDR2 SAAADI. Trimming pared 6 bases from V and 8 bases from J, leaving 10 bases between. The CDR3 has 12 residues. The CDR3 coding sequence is TGCGCCAGCAGGGGAGTTGGGGAAAAACTGTTTTTT. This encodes CASRGVGEKLFF.

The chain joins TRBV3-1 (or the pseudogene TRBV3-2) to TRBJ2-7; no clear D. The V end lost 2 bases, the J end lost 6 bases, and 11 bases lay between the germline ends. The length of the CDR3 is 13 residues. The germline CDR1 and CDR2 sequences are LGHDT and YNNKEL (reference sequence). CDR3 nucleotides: TGTGCCAGCAGCCAAACTCGACTGAGCGAGCAGTACTTC. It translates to CASSQTRLSEQYF.

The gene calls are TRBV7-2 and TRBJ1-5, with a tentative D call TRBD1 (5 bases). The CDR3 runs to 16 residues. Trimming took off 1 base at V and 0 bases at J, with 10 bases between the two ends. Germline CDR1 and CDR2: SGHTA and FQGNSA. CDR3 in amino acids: CASSLGRDYSNQPQHF. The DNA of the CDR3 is TGTGCCAGCAGCTTAGGCAGGGATTATAGCAATCAGCCCCAGCATTTT. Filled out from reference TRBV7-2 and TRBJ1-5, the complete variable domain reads GAGVSQSPSNKVTEKGKDVELRCDPISGHTALYWYRQSLGQGLEFLIYFQGNSAPDKSGLPSDRFSAERTGGSVSTLTIQRTQQEDSAVYLCASSLGRDYSNQPQHFGDGTRLSIL.

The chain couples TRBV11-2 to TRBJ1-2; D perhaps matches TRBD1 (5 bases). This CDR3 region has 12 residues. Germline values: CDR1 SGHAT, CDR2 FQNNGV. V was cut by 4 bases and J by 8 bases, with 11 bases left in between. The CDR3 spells CASSSPGTGYTF. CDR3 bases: TGTGCCAGCAGCTCACCAGGGACCGGCTACACCTTC.

The chain's CDR3 is CASSVTRVTDTEAFF. The CDR3, as DNA: TGTGCCAGCAGTGTTACCAGGGTTACGGACACTGAAGCTTTCTTT. The J gene is TRBJ1-1, the V gene TRBV27; TRBD1 might be the D (5 bases). Germline V CDR1 and CDR2: MNHEY, SMNVEV (reference sequence). CDR3 size: 15 residues. Deletions cut 5 bases from V and 3 bases from J, with 16 bases between.

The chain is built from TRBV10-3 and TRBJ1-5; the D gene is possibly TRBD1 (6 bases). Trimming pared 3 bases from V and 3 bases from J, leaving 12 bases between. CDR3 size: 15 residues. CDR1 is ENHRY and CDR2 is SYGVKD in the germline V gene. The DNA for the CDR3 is TGTGCCATCAGTGATAAGGGGGGAATCAATCAGCCCCAGCATTTT. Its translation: CAISDKGGINQPQHF.

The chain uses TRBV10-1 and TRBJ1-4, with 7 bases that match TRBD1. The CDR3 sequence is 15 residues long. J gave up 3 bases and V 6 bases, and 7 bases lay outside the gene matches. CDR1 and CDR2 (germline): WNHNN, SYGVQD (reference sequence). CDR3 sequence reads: CASRGTALSNEKLFF. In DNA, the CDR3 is TGCGCCAGCAGAGGGACAGCCCTTTCTAATGAAAAACTGTTTTTT.

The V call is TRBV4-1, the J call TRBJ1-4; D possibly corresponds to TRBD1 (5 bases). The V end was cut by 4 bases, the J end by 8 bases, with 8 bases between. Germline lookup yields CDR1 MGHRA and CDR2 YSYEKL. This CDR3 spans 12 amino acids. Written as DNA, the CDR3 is TGCGCCAGCAGCCCCGGGGCCGAAAAACTGTTTTTT. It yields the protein CASSPGAEKLFF.